This entry lists 31 T cell receptor beta chains sequenced from one sample in a study of shared clonotypes between healthy human individuals. The repertoire was sequenced with immunoSEQ multiplex PCR; TCRdb's copy has only in-frame clones and lacks some. The table lists a few hundred thousand clones, around 97% of them singletons. Sequenced sample: naive CD4+ T cells sorted from blood. Subset: CD45RA+ positively selected. The receptors stem from a woman under 40 in good health.

In nucleotides, the CDR3 is TGTGCCAGCCGCGAGCAGGGACCCCAACGAGACGAGCAGTACTTC. Protein: CASREQGPQRDEQYF. The chain joins TRBV7-9 to TRBJ2-7; D is tentatively TRBD1 or TRBD2 (5 bases each). CDR3 length: 15 residues. Trimming pared 8 bases from V and 5 bases from J, leaving 22 bases between. Germline V gene sequence: CDR1 SEHNR, CDR2 FQNEAQ (reference sequence).

This chain links TRBV5-1 with TRBJ2-1; 12 bases fit TRBD2. The V segment lost 4 bases and the J segment 5 bases; nucleotides outside the gene matches: 10. The CDR3 has 17 residues. Germline CDR1 and CDR2: SGHRS and YFSETQ. The CDR3 region has the DNA TGCGCCAGCAGCCATGCCGGGACTAGCGGGTCGAACAATGAGCAGTTCTTC. Amino acids: CASSHAGTSGSNNEQFF.

This chain connects TRBV25-1 to TRBJ2-1; no definite D call. V shed 1 base and J shed 3 bases, with 19 bases lying between them. The germline CDR1 and CDR2 sequences are MGHDK and SYGVNS. The CDR3 has 18 residues. CDR3 nucleotides: TGTGCCAGCAGTGAATCGACCCATCATAGGGTACTCTACAATGAGCAGTTCTTC. Protein sequence: CASSESTHHRVLYNEQFF.

V is TRBV7-9 and J is TRBJ2-7, with 9 bases aligning to TRBD1. Trimming removed 5 bases from V and 6 bases from J; junction bases left unmatched: 11. CDR1 is SEHNR and CDR2 is FQNEAQ in the germline V gene (reference sequence). The CDR3 length is 15 residues. In DNA form, the CDR3 reads TGTGCCAGCAGCGCCCCGGGACAGGGTTCCGGCGAGCAGTACTTC. Translated, it gives CASSAPGQGSGEQYF.

This rearrangement joins TRBV7-9 to TRBJ1-5; D is possibly TRBD1 (5 bases). Trimming stripped 11 bases from V and 2 bases from J, with 10 bases between. Germline CDR1 is SEHNR and CDR2 is FQNEAQ (reference sequence). The CDR3 spans 12 residues. Here the CDR3 DNA reads TGTGCCGGGGGGGAGGGCAATCAGCCCCAGCATTTT. Amino acid sequence: CAGGEGNQPQHF. The complete variable domain, with remaining parts taken from reference TRBV7-9 and TRBJ1-5, reads DTGVSQNPRHKITKRGQNVTFRCDPISEHNRLYWYRQTLGQGPEFLTYFQNEAQLEKSRLLSDRFSAERPKGSFSTLEIQRTEQGDSAMYLCAGGEGNQPQHFGDGTRLSIL.

The genes are TRBV19 and TRBJ2-1; a possible D gene is TRBD2 (6 bases). The CDR3 contains 14 residues. Germline lookup yields CDR1 LNHDA and CDR2 SQIVND (reference sequence). V dropped 5 bases and J dropped 1 base, with 9 bases sitting between them. The CDR3 reads CASSVRGSYNEQFF. CDR3 coding DNA: TGTGCCAGTAGTGTCCGGGGGTCCTACAATGAGCAGTTCTTC.

This clone was seen just once. The chain couples TRBV28 to TRBJ1-1; the D is unclear. V shed 8 bases and J shed 3 bases, with 19 bases lying between them. CDR1 is MDHEN and CDR2 is SYDVKM in the germline V gene. CDR3 length equals 15 residues. The CDR3 protein is CASPPGYKADTEAFF. Here the CDR3 DNA reads TGTGCCAGCCCCCCCGGTTATAAGGCGGACACTGAAGCTTTCTTT.

This rearrangement joins TRBV18 to TRBJ1-6, with D tentatively TRBD1 (6 bases). CDR3 length: 14 residues. CDR1 is KGHSH, CDR2 LQKENI, per germline. With 1 base removed from V and 7 bases from J, the gap between germline ends came to 8 bases. The CDR3 coding sequence is TGTGCCAGCTCACCACGGCAGGGGAATTCACCCCTCCACTTT. This codes for CASSPRQGNSPLHF.

The chain uses TRBV28 and TRBJ1-5, with D perhaps TRBD1 (5 bases). Germline values: CDR1 MDHEN, CDR2 SYDVKM. The CDR3 spans 12 residues. Trimming cost V 6 bases and J 5 bases, with 8 bases left between them. This CDR3 is CASSGAYQPQHF. CDR3 DNA: TGTGCCAGCAGCGGGGCGTATCAGCCCCAGCATTTT.

The genes are TRBV5-6 and TRBJ1-4; D might be TRBD1 (6 bases). Germline CDR1 and CDR2: SGHDT and YYEEEE. CDR3 length equals 15 residues. The V and J ends lost 5 bases and 4 bases respectively, with 15 bases between them. CDR3 nucleotide sequence: TGTGCCAGCAGTACCGGGACATCGGATAATGAAAAACTGTTTTTT. Protein sequence: CASSTGTSDNEKLFF.

The chain links TRBV5-5 to TRBJ2-7; possibly TRBD2 for D (5 bases). This CDR3 has 17 residues. The germline gives CDR1 SGHKS, CDR2 YYEKEE (reference sequence). V lost 4 bases and J 2 bases, leaving 22 bases between the germline ends. The CDR3 sequence is CASSPLGSGKGTYEQYF. CDR3 bases: TGTGCCAGCAGCCCCTTGGGGTCGGGGAAGGGTACCTACGAGCAGTACTTC.

Here the CDR3 reads CASSVYPGLATDTQYF. The CDR3 DNA follows: TGTGCCAGCAGCGTATACCCGGGGCTAGCAACAGATACGCAGTATTTT. V and J are TRBV9 and TRBJ2-3; the D call may be TRBD1 or TRBD2 (5 bases each). Per the germline V gene, CDR1 is SGDLS and CDR2 is YYNGEE. The V and J ends lost 1 base and 3 bases respectively, with 15 bases between them. The CDR3 has 16 amino acids. Based on the CDR3 plus reference TRBV9 and TRBJ2-3, the full variable domain is DSGVTQTPKHLITATGQRVTLRCSPRSGDLSVYWYQQSLDQGLQFLIQYYNGEERAKGNILERFSAQQFPDLHSELNLSSLELGDSALYFCASSVYPGLATDTQYFGPGTRLTVL.

The rearrangement uses TRBV13 and TRBJ2-1; unclear D gene. V was cut by 0 bases and J by 7 bases, with 4 bases left in between. Looked up from germline, CDR1 is PRHDT and CDR2 is FYEKMQ (reference sequence). The CDR3 consists of 12 residues. For the CDR3, the DNA is TGTGCCAGCAGCTTAGGGAGGAATGAGCAGTTCTTC. This codes for CASSLGRNEQFF.

V gene TRBV19 combines with J gene TRBJ2-7; 10 bases fit TRBD2. Losses at the gene ends were 4 bases for V and 3 bases for J; bases not matched to a gene: 6. CDR1 is LNHDA, CDR2 SQIVND, per germline (reference sequence). This CDR3 is built from 15 residues. The DNA for the CDR3 is TGTGCCAGTAGTAATAGGCTAGCGGGAGTCTACGAGCAGTACTTC. This encodes CASSNRLAGVYEQYF.

The V gene is TRBV28, the J gene TRBJ1-1; possibly TRBD1 for D (6 bases). The ends were cut back, 6 bases at V and 5 bases at J, with 13 bases in the middle. The CDR3 runs 13 residues. Germline V CDR1 and CDR2: MDHEN, SYDVKM. For the CDR3, the DNA is TGTGCCAGCAGCGGGGGGGCTGTAACTGAAGCTTTCTTT. This sequence encodes CASSGGAVTEAFF. Looking up the rest from reference TRBV28 and TRBJ1-1 gives the full variable domain: DVKVTQSSRYLVKRTGEKVFLECVQDMDHENMFWYRQDPGLGLRLIYFSYDVKMKEKGDIPEGYSVSREKKERFSLILESASTNQTSMYLCASSGGAVTEAFFGQGTRLTVV.

The CDR3 reads CASRPDSIMNTEAFF. CDR3 DNA sequence: TGTGCCAGCAGGCCGGACAGCATTATGAACACTGAAGCTTTCTTT. The gene calls are TRBV6-6 and TRBJ1-1, with a weak D call TRBD1 (6 bases). Trimming took off 6 bases at V and 0 bases at J, with 14 bases between the two ends. The CDR3 loop spans 15 amino acids. Germline-derived CDR1 and CDR2 are MNHNY and SVGAGI (reference sequence).

The chain couples TRBV19 to TRBJ1-5; 7 bases are shared with TRBD1. CDR3 length: 14 amino acids. Looked up from germline, CDR1 is LNHDA and CDR2 is SQIVND (reference sequence). J was trimmed by 6 bases and V by 3 bases; bases with no gene match: 5. The CDR3 nucleotides read TGTGCCAGTAGTATTCCCAGGGGGTTTCAGCCCCAGCATTTT. Protein product: CASSIPRGFQPQHF.

This CDR3 is CSVGRRAGRNTEAFF. CDR3 coding DNA: TGCAGCGTTGGGCGGCGGGCAGGGAGGAACACTGAAGCTTTCTTT. V is TRBV29-1 and J is TRBJ1-1; tentatively, D is TRBD1 (5 bases). V lost 4 bases to trimming and J lost 1 base, with 16 bases between them. The CDR3 contains 15 residues. Germline V gene data show CDR1 as SQVTM and CDR2 as ANQGSEA.

The J gene is TRBJ1-1, the V gene TRBV11-2; 7 bases match TRBD1. The CDR3 consists of 15 residues. CDR1 and CDR2 (germline): SGHAT, FQNNGV. V gave up 6 bases and J gave up 3 bases; unmatched junction bases: 10. The CDR3 nucleotides are TGTGCCAGCAGATCTACAGGGGATACGGACACTGAAGCTTTCTTT. Amino acid sequence: CASRSTGDTDTEAFF.

V is TRBV2 and J is TRBJ2-5; maybe TRBD1 (6 bases). This CDR3 contains 14 residues. Between the trimmed V and J ends, which lost 6 bases and 4 bases, there was a span of 15 bases. The V gene's germline CDR1 is SNHLY and CDR2 FYNNEI. The CDR3 sequence: CASRVQGPAETQYF. CDR3 in DNA: TGTGCCAGCAGAGTCCAGGGGCCCGCAGAGACCCAGTACTTC. Based on the CDR3 plus reference TRBV2 and TRBJ2-5, the full variable domain is EPEVTQTPSHQVTQMGQEVILRCVPISNHLYFYWYRQILGQKVEFLVSFYNNEISEKSEIFDDQFSVERPDGSNFTLKIRSTKLEDSAMYFCASRVQGPAETQYFGPGTRLLVL.

The chain has TRBV28 and TRBJ1-5; D is undetermined. V was shortened by 3 bases and J by 0 bases, with 15 bases between the two germline ends. The CDR3 consists of 17 residues. From germline, CDR1 is MDHEN and CDR2 SYDVKM. In DNA, the CDR3 is TGTGCCAGCAGTTTCGTAGGCCTTAAGTATAGCAATCAGCCCCAGCATTTT. Amino acids: CASSFVGLKYSNQPQHF.

This CDR3 is CASSLGLDEQYF. For the CDR3, the DNA is TGCGCCAGCAGCTTGGGGCTCGACGAGCAGTACTTC. V is TRBV5-1 and J is TRBJ2-5, with D uncertain. The DNA end favors TRBJ2-7, so the J call may be wrong. This CDR3 is 12 amino acids long. CDR1 SGHRS and CDR2 YFSETQ come from the germline V gene.

This clone was picked up a small number of times. The chain recombines TRBV5-5 with TRBJ1-4, with no clear D. Germline V gene data show CDR1 as SGHKS and CDR2 as YYEKEE (reference sequence). This CDR3 has 13 amino acids. The ends were cut back, 1 base at V and 8 bases at J, with 9 bases in the middle. CDR3 coding DNA: TGTGCCAGCAGCTTGCGTCTGCACGAAAAACTGTTTTTT. It specifies CASSLRLHEKLFF. Drawing the rest from reference TRBV5-5 and TRBJ1-4, the complete variable domain is DAGVTQSPTHLIKTRGQQVTLRCSPISGHKSVSWYQQVLGQGPQFIFQYYEKEERGRGNFPDRFSARQFPNYSSELNVNALLLGDSALYLCASSLRLHEKLFFGSGTQLSVL.

V and J are TRBV29-1 and TRBJ2-5; TRBD1 agrees at 7 bases. Per germline, CDR1 SQVTM and CDR2 ANQGSEA. CDR3 length: 14 amino acids. The junction had 5 bases not matched to a gene; V was cut back by 3 bases and J by 1 base. The CDR3 DNA reads TGCAGCGTTGAGAGGACAGGAGTCCAAGAGACCCAGTACTTC. Translating it yields CSVERTGVQETQYF.

This chain uses TRBV10-3 with TRBJ2-7; 7 bases match TRBD1. Germline-derived CDR1 and CDR2 are ENHRY and SYGVKD. There are 15 residues in the CDR3. V trimming: 3 bases; J trimming: 8 bases; junction bases outside the gene matches: 13. CDR3 coding DNA: TGTGCCATCAGTGAAACCGGGACAGACTACCGAAAGCAGTACTTC. Residues: CAISETGTDYRKQYF.

The V gene is TRBV10-3, the J gene TRBJ1-5, with D perhaps matching TRBD1 (6 bases). V was shortened by 6 bases and J by 7 bases, with 13 bases between the two germline ends. The V gene's germline CDR1 is ENHRY and CDR2 SYGVKD. This CDR3 contains 13 residues. The CDR3 DNA reads TGTGCCATCAGCCGACAGGCCGAGCAGCCCCAGCATTTT. Translating gives CAISRQAEQPQHF.

This sequence joins TRBV2 and TRBJ1-4, with 8 bases lining up with TRBD1. Per germline, CDR1 SNHLY and CDR2 FYNNEI. V was pared by 2 bases and J by 6 bases, with 2 bases of the junction left unmatched. The CDR3 is made up of 14 amino acids. CDR3 sequence (DNA): TGTGCCAGCAGTGAACAGGGGGCGGATGAAAAACTGTTTTTT. The encoded protein is CASSEQGADEKLFF.

J is TRBJ2-3 and V is TRBV14; D call uncertain. CDR3 length: 14 amino acids. CDR1 and CDR2 from the germline V gene are SGHDN and FVKESK. The V end lost 0 bases, the J end lost 3 bases, and 7 bases lay between the germline ends. The CDR3 region has the DNA TGTGCCAGCAGCCAAGATCTCCCGACAGATACGCAGTATTTT. It translates to CASSQDLPTDTQYF. The full variable domain, completed using reference TRBV14 and TRBJ2-3, is EAGVTQFPSHSVIEKGQTVTLRCDPISGHDNLYWYRRVMGKEIKFLLHFVKESKQDESGMPNNRFLAERTGGTYSTLKVQPAELEDSGVYFCASSQDLPTDTQYFGPGTRLTVL.

The table lists this clone with a few counts. At the DNA level, this CDR3 is encoded by other sequences in the same sample as well. The rearrangement links TRBV28 to TRBJ2-7; the D is unclear. CDR1 is MDHEN, CDR2 SYDVKM, per germline. CDR3 length: 10 residues. The germline V and J ends were trimmed by 3 bases and 4 bases, with 1 base remaining between them. The CDR3 coding sequence is TGTGCCAGCAGTTTGTACGAGCAGTACTTC. The encoded protein is CASSLYEQYF.

The chain links TRBV25-1 to TRBJ2-4; 11 nucleotides line up with TRBD1. The germline CDR1 and CDR2 sequences are MGHDK and SYGVNS. This CDR3 is 13 amino acids long. Trimming at V came to 8 bases and at J to 6 bases, leaving 3 bases not matched to a gene. This chain's CDR3 is CASRGTGGNIQYF. CDR3 DNA: TGTGCCAGCCGCGGGACAGGGGGAAACATTCAGTACTTC.

The J gene is TRBJ2-1, the V gene TRBV9; D unclear. CDR3 length: 14 residues. The germline gives CDR1 SGDLS, CDR2 YYNGEE. Trimming removed 0 bases from V and 4 bases from J, with 8 bases in between. DNA of the CDR3: TGTGCCAGCAGCGTAGATCGGGTATACAATGAGCAGTTCTTC. Translation: CASSVDRVYNEQFF.